Presented here are 3 T cell receptor beta chains from one specimen sequenced in a study of a mutant IDH1 vaccine in newly diagnosed glioma. Time point specified: baseline, week 1 (first vaccination visit). The sample's treatment: pre-vaccination baseline after standard-of-care therapy. Assay used: immunoSEQ multiplex PCR; TCRdb lists only in-frame clones, some missing. The repertoire holds tens of thousands of clones, with 82% as singletons. This material consisted of PBMCs, taken from a glioma patient treated with radiotherapy, temozolomide or both. These receptors were obtained from a middle-aged man with glioma. Some clones in this sample may be carry-over from other donors' samples.

The chain has TRBV6-1 and TRBJ2-2, with D perhaps matching TRBD1 (6 bases). Trimming left V 6 bases short and J 4 bases short, with 15 bases between. CDR3 length equals 15 residues. Per germline, CDR1 MNHNS and CDR2 SASEGT. The CDR3 DNA is TGTGCCAGCAGCGAACGGGCAGGGGCCACCGGGGAGCTGTTTTTT. This encodes CASSERAGATGELFF.

The rearrangement links TRBV4-1 to TRBJ2-3; D might be TRBD2 (6 bases). Germline V lookup: CDR1 MGHRA, CDR2 YSYEKL. The CDR3 contains 18 residues. Trimming removed 1 base at V and 5 bases at J, with 22 bases between. This CDR3 reads CASSQVRGGAGMGDTQYF. CDR3 DNA: TGCGCCAGCAGCCAAGTCCGGGGCGGGGCGGGAATGGGAGATACGCAGTATTTT.

The chain recombines TRBV10-1 with TRBJ2-1; 9 nucleotides agree with TRBD2. Per the germline V gene, CDR1 is WNHNN and CDR2 is SYGVQD (reference sequence). The CDR3 has 15 amino acids. V dropped 2 bases and J dropped 7; count of bases not matched to a gene: 6. The CDR3 spells CASSESSGGSNEQFF. CDR3 DNA: TGCGCCAGCAGTGAGAGTAGCGGGGGATCGAATGAGCAGTTCTTC.